This T cell receptor (beta chain) was recovered during a study of T cell responses to AZD1222 COVID-19 vaccine. Clones were sequenced by immunoSEQ multiplex PCR, and TCRdb holds only the in-frame ones, with some missing. The sample holds 84,000 or so clones, over 85% seen once. The CDR3 totals 15 residues. V dropped 5 bases and J dropped 0 bases, with 11 bases sitting between them. Looked up from germline, CDR1 is SGHAT and CDR2 is FQNNGV. The material sequenced was peripheral blood, taken on day 0 of AZD1222 vaccination. The chain combines TRBV11-2 with TRBJ1-3; D is unresolved. This clonotype was obtained from an adult in good health. CDR3 sequence reads: CASSDGLFSGNTIYF. The CDR3 coding sequence is TGTGCCAGCAGCGATGGACTGTTCTCTGGAAACACCATATATTTT.